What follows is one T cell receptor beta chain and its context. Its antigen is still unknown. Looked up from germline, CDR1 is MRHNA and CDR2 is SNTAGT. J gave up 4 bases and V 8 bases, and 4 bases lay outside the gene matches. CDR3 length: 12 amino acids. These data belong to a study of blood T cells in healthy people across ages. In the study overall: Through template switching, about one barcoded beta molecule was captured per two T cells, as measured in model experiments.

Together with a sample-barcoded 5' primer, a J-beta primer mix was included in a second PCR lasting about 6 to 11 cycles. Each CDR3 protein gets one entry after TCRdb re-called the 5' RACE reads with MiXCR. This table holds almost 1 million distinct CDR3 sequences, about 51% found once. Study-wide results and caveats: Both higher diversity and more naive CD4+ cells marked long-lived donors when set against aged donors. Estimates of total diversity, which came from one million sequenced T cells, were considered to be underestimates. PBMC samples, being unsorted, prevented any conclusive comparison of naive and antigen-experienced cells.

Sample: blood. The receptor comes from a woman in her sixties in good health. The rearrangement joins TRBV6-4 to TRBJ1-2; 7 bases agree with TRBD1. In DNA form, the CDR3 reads TGTGCCAGCGGGGGACAGCTCTATGGCTACACCTTC. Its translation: CASGGQLYGYTF.